The rows below give T cell receptor beta chains drawn from one sample of a study of OX40 agonist ivuxolimab in advanced cancers. Sequenced by immunoSEQ multiplex PCR; TCRdb stores in-frame clones only, minus some. Among tens of thousands of clones listed, roughly 85% were seen once. The input for sequencing was CD4+ or CD8+ T cells sorted from blood, taken in a trial of the OX40 agonist ivuxolimab. These receptors were taken from an adult with an advanced solid tumor such as melanoma, head and neck, liver or kidney cancer. CDR3s include the opening cysteine and the closing phenylalanine or tryptophan. Some rows mark clone size as missing; the rest say once, few, many or name a class of expanded clone.

V gene: TRBV4-3; clone size: few; CDR3 protein: CASSQGSDIQYF
V gene: TRBV5-4; clone size: -; CDR3 protein: CASSLVGGVVEQYF
V gene: TRBV11-2; clone size: -; CDR3 protein: CASSLGGRLLEQYF
V gene: TRBV5-1; clone size: -; CDR3 protein: CASSLESGPSGANVLTF
V gene: TRBV19; clone size: -; CDR3 protein: CASSSGSRSTQYF
V gene: TRBV5-4; clone size: few; CDR3 protein: CASSPAATNEKLFF
V gene: TRBV5-5; clone size: -; CDR3 protein: CASSLDLPGGYTF
V gene: TRBV7-2; clone size: -; CDR3 protein: CASSLGGQGPYEQYF
V gene: TRBV7-2; clone size: -; CDR3 protein: CASSLLGQGPAKNIQYF
V gene: TRBV10-3; clone size: -; CDR3 protein: CAISEGQGNEKLFF
V gene: TRBV4-3; clone size: -; CDR3 protein: CASSPGGDRGQFEQYF
V gene: TRBV5-1; clone size: -; CDR3 protein: CASSFRGAYTDTQYF
V gene: TRBV4-1; clone size: -; CDR3 protein: CASSQVGRRVEKLFF
V gene: TRBV19; clone size: -; CDR3 protein: CASSPGPTGYGYTF
V gene: TRBV7-2; clone size: few; CDR3 protein: CASSLAPFVAEQYF
V gene: TRBV29-1; clone size: many; CDR3 protein: CSAAGLAELFF
V gene: TRBV15; clone size: -; CDR3 protein: CATSRLSTGANVLTF
V gene: TRBV7-2; clone size: -; CDR3 protein: CASSLRGLRTDTQYF
V gene: TRBV30; clone size: -; CDR3 protein: CALEVNYGYTF
V gene: TRBV29-1; clone size: -; CDR3 protein: CSVINTGELFF
V gene: TRBV11-2; clone size: -; CDR3 protein: CASSLRGLYNEQYF
V gene: TRBV6-6; clone size: -; CDR3 protein: CASSYRTPQGNTEAFF
V gene: TRBV13; clone size: -; CDR3 protein: CASSLGYVLTEAFF
V gene: TRBV6-1; clone size: -; CDR3 protein: CASSELLLRSAGTEAFF
V gene: TRBV6-5; clone size: -; CDR3 protein: CASSYSIRGPETQYF
V gene: TRBV30; clone size: -; CDR3 protein: CAWRAEGIGTEAFF
V gene: TRBV5-1; clone size: -; CDR3 protein: CASGTGTMDYGYTF
V gene: TRBV7-2; clone size: -; CDR3 protein: CASSLAEGLAVSHYEQYF
V gene: TRBV7-9; clone size: -; CDR3 protein: CASSLGLTGINSPLHF
V gene: TRBV29-1; clone size: -; CDR3 protein: CSVGITSTDTQYF
V gene: TRBV7-8; clone size: -; CDR3 protein: CASSLAEVVEQYF
V gene: TRBV11-3; clone size: -; CDR3 protein: CASSLQGGGETQYF
V gene: TRBV6-6; clone size: -; CDR3 protein: CASSPRQGYEQYF
V gene: TRBV6-5; clone size: -; CDR3 protein: CASSPGTVKNIQYF
V gene: TRBV11-3; clone size: -; CDR3 protein: CASSLDRGIPNYGYTF
V gene: TRBV9; clone size: -; CDR3 protein: CASSPRGGGAVLTDTQYF
V gene: TRBV6-6; clone size: few; CDR3 protein: CASSPAGVDYEQYF
V gene: TRBV7-9; clone size: -; CDR3 protein: CASSLGAGGSYNEQFF
V gene: TRBV25-1; clone size: -; CDR3 protein: CASRQGHTGELFF
V gene: TRBV6-5; clone size: -; CDR3 protein: CASRGHNSGNTIYF
V gene: TRBV29-1; clone size: once; CDR3 protein: CSVQPYNEQFF
V gene: TRBV19; clone size: -; CDR3 protein: CASSIDRVGSGYTF
V gene: TRBV7-2; clone size: -; CDR3 protein: CASSLLDRSYGYTF
V gene: TRBV6-5; clone size: -; CDR3 protein: CASSYVGPSLDTQYF
V gene: TRBV7-2; clone size: -; CDR3 protein: CASSPRVVGGNTIYF
V gene: TRBV7-3; clone size: few; CDR3 protein: CASSLRGGGLAYGELFF
V gene: TRBV6-5; clone size: -; CDR3 protein: CASSYGQGAYEQYF
V gene: TRBV11-3; clone size: few; CDR3 protein: CASSLDSRASGPEYNEQFF
V gene: TRBV11-3; clone size: few; CDR3 protein: CASSYVQGPTGELFF
V gene: TRBV7-3; clone size: -; CDR3 protein: CASSLKTRGLTDTQYF
V gene: TRBV2; clone size: -; CDR3 protein: CASSERMRNEQFF
V gene: TRBV7-3; clone size: once; CDR3 protein: CASSLTPGLEGYTF
V gene: TRBV7-9; clone size: -; CDR3 protein: CASSRGSGSEAFF
V gene: TRBV2; clone size: once; CDR3 protein: CAGGQGTNQPQHF
V gene: TRBV19; clone size: -; CDR3 protein: CASSIGVGYTEAFF
V gene: TRBV19; clone size: -; CDR3 protein: CASNPGWGQAISTYGYTF
V gene: TRBV6-1; clone size: few; CDR3 protein: CASSVQIYGYTF
V gene: TRBV5-1; clone size: -; CDR3 protein: CASSPETGVNQPQHF
V gene: TRBV6-5; clone size: -; CDR3 protein: CASSDRGGTPLHF
V gene: TRBV9; clone size: -; CDR3 protein: CASSVRTGYYGYTF